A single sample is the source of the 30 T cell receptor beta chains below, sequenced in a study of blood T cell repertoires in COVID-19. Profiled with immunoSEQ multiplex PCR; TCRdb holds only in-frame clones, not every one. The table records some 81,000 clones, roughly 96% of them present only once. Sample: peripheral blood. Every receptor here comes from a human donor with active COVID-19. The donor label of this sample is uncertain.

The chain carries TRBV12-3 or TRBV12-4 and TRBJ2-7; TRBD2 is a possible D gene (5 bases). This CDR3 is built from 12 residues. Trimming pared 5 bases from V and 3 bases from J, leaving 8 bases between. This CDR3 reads CASSPGIYEQYF. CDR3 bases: TGTGCCAGCAGTCCGGGAATCTACGAGCAGTACTTC.

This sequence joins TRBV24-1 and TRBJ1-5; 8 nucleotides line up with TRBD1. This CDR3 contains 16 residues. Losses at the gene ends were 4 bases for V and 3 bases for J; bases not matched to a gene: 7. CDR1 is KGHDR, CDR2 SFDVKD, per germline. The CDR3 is CATSDFSQGANQPQHF. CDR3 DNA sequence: TGTGCCACCAGTGACTTCTCTCAGGGGGCCAATCAGCCCCAGCATTTT.

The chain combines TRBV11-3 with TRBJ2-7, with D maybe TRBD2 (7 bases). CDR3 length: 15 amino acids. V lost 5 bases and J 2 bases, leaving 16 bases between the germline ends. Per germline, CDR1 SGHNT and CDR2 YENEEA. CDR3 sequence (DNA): TGTGCCAGCAGCCGCAGCGGGGACAAGGCCTACGAGCAGTACTTC. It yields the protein CASSRSGDKAYEQYF.

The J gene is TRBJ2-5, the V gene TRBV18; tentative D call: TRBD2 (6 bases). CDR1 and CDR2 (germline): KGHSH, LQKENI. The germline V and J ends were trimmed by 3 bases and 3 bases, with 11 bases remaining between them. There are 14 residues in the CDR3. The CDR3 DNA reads TGTGCCAGCTCACCCACTAGCCAAAAAGAGACCCAGTACTTC. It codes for CASSPTSQKETQYF.

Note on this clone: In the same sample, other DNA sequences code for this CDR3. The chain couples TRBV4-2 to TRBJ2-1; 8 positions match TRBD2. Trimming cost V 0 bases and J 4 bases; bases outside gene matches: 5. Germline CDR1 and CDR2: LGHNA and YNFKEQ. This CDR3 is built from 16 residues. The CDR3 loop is CASSQESSGGYNEQFF. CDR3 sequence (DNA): TGTGCCAGCAGCCAAGAGTCCAGCGGGGGTTACAATGAGCAGTTCTTC.

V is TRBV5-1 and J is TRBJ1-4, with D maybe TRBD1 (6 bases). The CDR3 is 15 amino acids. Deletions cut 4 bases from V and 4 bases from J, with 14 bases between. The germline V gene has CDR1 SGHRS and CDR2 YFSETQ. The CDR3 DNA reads TGCGCCAGCAGCAGGGCCGGGACAAGTAATGAAAAACTGTTTTTT. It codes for CASSRAGTSNEKLFF.

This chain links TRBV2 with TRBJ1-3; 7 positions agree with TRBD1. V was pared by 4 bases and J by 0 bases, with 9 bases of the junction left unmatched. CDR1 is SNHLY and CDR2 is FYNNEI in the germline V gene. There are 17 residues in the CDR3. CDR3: CASSATSGQSSGNTIYF. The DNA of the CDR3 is TGTGCCAGCAGTGCGACCTCGGGACAGAGCTCTGGAAACACCATATATTTT.

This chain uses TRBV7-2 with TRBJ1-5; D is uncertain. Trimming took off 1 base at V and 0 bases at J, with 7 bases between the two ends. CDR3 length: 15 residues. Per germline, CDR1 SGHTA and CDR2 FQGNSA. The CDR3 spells CASSLGGYSNQPQHF. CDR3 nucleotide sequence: TGTGCCAGCAGCTTAGGAGGCTATAGCAATCAGCCCCAGCATTTT.

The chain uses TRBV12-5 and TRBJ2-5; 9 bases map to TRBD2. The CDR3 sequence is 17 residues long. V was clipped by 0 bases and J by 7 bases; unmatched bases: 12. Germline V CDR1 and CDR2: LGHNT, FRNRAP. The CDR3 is CASGLVRGGGVVATQYF. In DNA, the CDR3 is TGTGCTAGTGGTTTGGTACGCGGCGGGGGGGTTGTTGCGACCCAGTACTTC.

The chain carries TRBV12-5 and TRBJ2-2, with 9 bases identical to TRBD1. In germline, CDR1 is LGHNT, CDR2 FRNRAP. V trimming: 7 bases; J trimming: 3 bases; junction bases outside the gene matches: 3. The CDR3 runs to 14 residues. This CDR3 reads CASARTGDTGELFF. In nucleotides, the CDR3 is TGTGCTAGTGCCCGGACAGGGGACACCGGGGAGCTGTTTTTT.

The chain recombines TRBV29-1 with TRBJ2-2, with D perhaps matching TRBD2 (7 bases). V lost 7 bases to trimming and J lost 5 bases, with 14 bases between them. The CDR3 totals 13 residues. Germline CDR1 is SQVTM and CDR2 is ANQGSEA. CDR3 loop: CSAGGARTGELFF. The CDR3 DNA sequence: TGCAGCGCTGGGGGGGCGCGGACCGGGGAGCTGTTTTTT.

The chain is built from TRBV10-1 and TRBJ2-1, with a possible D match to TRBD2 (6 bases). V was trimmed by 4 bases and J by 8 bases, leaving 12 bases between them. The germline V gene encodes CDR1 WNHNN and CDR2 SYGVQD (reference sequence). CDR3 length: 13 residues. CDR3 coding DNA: TGCGCCAGCAGTGGACTCGGGGGACATGAGCAGTTCTTC. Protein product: CASSGLGGHEQFF.

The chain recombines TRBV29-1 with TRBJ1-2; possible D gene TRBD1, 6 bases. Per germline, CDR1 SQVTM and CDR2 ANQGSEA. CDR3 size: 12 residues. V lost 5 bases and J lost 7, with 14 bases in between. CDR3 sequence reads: CSVSPVRGGYTF. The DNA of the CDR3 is TGCAGCGTTTCCCCCGTCAGGGGTGGCTACACCTTC.

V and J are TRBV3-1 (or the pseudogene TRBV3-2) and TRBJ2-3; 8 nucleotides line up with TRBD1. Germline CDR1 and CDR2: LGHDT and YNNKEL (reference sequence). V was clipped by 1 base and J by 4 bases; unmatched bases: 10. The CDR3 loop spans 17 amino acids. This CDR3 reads CASSQVGAGGGSDTQYF. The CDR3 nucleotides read TGTGCCAGCAGCCAAGTGGGAGCAGGGGGCGGATCAGATACGCAGTATTTT.

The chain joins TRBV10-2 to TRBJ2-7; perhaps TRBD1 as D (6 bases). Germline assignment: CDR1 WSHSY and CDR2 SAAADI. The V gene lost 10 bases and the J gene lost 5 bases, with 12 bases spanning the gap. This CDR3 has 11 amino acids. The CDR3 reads CATGTRNEQYF. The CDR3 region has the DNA TGCGCCACTGGGACAAGGAACGAGCAGTACTTC.

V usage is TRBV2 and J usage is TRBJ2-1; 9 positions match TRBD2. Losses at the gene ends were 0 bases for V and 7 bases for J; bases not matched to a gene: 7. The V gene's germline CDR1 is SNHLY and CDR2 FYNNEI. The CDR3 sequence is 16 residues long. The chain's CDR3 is CASSEALRGGGNEQFF. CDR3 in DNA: TGTGCCAGCAGTGAAGCGCTTCGCGGGGGGGGGAATGAGCAGTTCTTC.

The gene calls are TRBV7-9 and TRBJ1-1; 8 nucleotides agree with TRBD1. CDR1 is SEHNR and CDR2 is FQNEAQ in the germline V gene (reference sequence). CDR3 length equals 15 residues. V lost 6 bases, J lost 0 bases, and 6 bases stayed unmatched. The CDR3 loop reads CASRPATGVNTEAFF. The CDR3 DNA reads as TGTGCCAGCAGGCCCGCGACAGGGGTGAACACTGAAGCTTTCTTT.

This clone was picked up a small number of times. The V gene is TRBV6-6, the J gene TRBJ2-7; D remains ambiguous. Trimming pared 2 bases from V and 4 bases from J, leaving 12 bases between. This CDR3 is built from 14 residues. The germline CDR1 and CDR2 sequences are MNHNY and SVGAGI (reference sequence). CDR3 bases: TGTGCCAGCAGTTACGAGGAGCTAGAATACGAGCAGTACTTC. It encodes CASSYEELEYEQYF.

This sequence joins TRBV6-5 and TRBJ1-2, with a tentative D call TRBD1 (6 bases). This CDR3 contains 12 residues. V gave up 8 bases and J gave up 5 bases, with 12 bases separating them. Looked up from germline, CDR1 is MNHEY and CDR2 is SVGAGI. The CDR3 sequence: CASLRTEYGYTF. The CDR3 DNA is TGTGCCAGCTTGAGGACAGAGTATGGCTACACCTTC.

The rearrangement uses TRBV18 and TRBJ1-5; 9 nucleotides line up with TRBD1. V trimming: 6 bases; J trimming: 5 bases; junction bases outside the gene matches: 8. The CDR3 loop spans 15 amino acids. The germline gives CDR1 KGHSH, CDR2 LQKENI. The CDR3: CASSARQGDYQPQHF. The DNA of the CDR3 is TGTGCCAGCTCCGCTCGACAGGGGGATTATCAGCCCCAGCATTTT.

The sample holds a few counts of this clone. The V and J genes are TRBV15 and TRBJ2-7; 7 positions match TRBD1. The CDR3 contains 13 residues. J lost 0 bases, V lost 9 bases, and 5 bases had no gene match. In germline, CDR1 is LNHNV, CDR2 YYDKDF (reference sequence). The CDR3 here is CATRTGYSYEQYF. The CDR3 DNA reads TGTGCCACTCGGACAGGATACTCCTACGAGCAGTACTTC.

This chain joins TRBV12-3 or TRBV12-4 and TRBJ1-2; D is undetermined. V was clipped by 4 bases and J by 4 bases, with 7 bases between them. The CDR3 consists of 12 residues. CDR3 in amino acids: CASSSEGYGYTF. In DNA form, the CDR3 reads TGTGCCAGCAGTTCCGAGGGCTATGGCTACACCTTC.

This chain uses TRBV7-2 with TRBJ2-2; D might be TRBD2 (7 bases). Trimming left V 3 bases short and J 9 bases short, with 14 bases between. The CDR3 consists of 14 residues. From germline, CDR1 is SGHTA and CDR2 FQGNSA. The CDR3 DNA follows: TGTGCCAGCAGCTTTAAGGGGGGGCCGAGGGAGCTGTTTTTT. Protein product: CASSFKGGPRELFF.

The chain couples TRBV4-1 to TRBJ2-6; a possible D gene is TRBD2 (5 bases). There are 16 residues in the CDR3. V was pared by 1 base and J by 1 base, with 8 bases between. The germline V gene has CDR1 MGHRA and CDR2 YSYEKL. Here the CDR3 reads CASSQGEGSGANVLTF. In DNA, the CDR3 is TGCGCCAGCAGCCAAGGAGAGGGATCTGGGGCCAACGTCCTGACTTTC.

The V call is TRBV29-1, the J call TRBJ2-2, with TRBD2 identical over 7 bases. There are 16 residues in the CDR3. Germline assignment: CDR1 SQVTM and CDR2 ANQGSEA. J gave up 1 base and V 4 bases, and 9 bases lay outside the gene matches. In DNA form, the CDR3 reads TGCAGCGTTGGGGCAGCGGGGCGTGAGAACACCGGGGAGCTGTTTTTT. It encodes CSVGAAGRENTGELFF.

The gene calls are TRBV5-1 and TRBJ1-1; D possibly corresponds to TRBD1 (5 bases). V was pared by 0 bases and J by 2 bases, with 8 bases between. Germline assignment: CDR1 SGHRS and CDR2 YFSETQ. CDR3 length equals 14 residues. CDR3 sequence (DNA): TGCGCCAGCAGCTTGGAGACAGTTAACACTGAAGCTTTCTTT. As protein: CASSLETVNTEAFF.

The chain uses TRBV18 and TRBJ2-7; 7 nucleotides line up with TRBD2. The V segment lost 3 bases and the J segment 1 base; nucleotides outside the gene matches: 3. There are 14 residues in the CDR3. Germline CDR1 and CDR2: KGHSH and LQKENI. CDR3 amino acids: CASSPGGSSYEQYF. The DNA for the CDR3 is TGTGCCAGCTCACCGGGCGGGAGTTCCTACGAGCAGTACTTC.

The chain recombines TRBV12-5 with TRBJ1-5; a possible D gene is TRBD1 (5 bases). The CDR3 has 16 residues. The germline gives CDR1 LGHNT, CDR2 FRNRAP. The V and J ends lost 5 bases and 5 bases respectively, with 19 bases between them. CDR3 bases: TGTGCTAGTGGTCCCACCGGGGGAGGGCCCGATCAGCCCCAGCATTTT. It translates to CASGPTGGGPDQPQHF.

The CDR3 nucleotides read TGTGCAAGTCGCTCCAGGACAGGGGGTTTGGGTCAGCCCCAGCATTTT. Translating gives CASRSRTGGLGQPQHF. The gene calls are TRBV12-2 and TRBJ1-5; TRBD1 reflects the table's D call only, with no check against the DNA. TRBV12-2 is described as a pseudogene. The CDR3 sequence is 16 residues long.

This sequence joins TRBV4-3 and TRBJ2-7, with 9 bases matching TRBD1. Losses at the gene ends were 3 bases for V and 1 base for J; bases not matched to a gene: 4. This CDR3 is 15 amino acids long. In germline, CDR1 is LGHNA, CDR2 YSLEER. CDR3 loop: CASSQGTGRSYEQYF. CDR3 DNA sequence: TGCGCCAGCAGCCAGGGGACAGGGAGGTCCTACGAGCAGTACTTC.